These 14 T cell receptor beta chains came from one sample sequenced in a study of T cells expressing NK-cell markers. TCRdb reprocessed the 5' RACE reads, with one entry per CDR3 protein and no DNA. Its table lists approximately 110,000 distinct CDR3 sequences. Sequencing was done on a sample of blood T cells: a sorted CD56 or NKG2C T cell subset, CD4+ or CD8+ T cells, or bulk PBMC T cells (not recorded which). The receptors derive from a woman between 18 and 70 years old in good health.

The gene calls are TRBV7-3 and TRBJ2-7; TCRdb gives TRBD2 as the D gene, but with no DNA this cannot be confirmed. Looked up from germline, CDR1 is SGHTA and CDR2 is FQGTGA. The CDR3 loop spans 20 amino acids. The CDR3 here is CASSDLYFGLAGPSNYEQYF.

The chain's CDR3 is CASSLGRDTGELFF. This rearrangement joins TRBV19 to TRBJ2-2. The length of the CDR3 is 14 residues. The germline CDR1 and CDR2 sequences are LNHDA and SQIVND (reference sequence).

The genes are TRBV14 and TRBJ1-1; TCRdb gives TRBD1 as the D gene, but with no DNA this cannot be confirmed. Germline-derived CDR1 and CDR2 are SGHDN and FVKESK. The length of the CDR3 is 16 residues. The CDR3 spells CASSLSRGPLNTEAFF.

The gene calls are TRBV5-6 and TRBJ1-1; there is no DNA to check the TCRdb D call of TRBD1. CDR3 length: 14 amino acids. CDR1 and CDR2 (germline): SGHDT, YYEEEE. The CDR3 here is CASSLHRPNTEAFF. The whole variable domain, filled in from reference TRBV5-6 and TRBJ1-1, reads DAGVTQSPTHLIKTRGQQVTLRCSPKSGHDTVSWYQQALGQGPQFIFQYYEEEERQRGNFPDRFSGHQFPNYSSELNVNALLLGDSALYLCASSLHRPNTEAFFGQGTRLTVV.

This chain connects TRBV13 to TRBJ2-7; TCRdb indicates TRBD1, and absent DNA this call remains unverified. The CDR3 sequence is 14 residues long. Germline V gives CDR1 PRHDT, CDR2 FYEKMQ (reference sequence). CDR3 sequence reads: CASSPAGGSYEQYF.

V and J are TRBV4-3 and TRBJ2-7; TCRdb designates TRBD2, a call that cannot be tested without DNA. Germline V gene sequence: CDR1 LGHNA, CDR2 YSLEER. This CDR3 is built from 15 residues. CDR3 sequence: CASSQEGLAGDEQYF.

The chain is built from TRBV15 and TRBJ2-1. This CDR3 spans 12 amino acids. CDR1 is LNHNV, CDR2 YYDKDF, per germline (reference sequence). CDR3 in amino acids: CATSRLNNEQFF.

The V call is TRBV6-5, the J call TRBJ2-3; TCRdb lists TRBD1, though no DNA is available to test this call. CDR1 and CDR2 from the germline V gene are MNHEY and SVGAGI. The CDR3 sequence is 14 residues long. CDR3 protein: CASSLGLRRDTQYF.

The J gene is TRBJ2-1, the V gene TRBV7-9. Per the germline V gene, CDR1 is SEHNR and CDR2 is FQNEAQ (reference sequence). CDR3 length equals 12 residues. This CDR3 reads CASRASYNEQFF.

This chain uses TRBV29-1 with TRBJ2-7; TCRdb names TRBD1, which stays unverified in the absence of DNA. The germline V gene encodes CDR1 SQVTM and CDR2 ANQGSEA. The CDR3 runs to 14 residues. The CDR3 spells CSALRQGRSYEQYF.

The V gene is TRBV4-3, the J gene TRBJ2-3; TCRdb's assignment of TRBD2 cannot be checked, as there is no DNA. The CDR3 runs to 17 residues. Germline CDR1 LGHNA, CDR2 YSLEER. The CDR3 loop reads CASSQTSGSDSTDTQYF.

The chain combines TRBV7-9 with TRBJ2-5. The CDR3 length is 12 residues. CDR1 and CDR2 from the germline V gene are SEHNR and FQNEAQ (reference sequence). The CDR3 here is CASQLLGETQYF.

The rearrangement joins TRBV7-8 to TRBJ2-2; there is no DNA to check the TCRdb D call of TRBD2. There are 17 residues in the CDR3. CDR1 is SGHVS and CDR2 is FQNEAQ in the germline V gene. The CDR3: CASSLALAGPNTGELFF.

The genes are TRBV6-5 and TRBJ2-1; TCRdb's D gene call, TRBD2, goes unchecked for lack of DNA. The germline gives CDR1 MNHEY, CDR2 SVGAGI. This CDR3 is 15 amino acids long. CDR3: CASSYSEAAYNEQFF.